One TCR beta chain is described in this entry. What it binds is unknown. The source of the sample is a study of CD8 T cells in ankylosing spondylitis. Broader study findings: One TCR beta motif, made up of eight or nine highly homologous variants, appeared characteristic of ankylosing spondylitis blood. Disease-linked clones had a CD8+ phenotype and relatively low frequency in peripheral blood.

Library preparation for TCR beta used quantitative 5'-RACE with molecular barcodes. TCRdb ran MiXCR on the 5' RACE reads and lists one entry per CDR3 protein. This table has just over 300,000 distinct CDR3 sequences, around 20% appearing once. Germline V CDR1 and CDR2: SGHTA, FQGNSA. The CDR3 contains 14 residues. Trimming at V came to 4 bases and at J to 3 bases, leaving 6 bases not matched to a gene. The source material was blood, either unsorted or a sorted T cell fraction (not recorded which). J is TRBJ2-7 and V is TRBV7-2, with 7 bases aligning to TRBD1. The sequence derives from a female donor with ankylosing spondylitis or in good health (not recorded which). The CDR3 DNA is TGTGCCAGCAGCTCGACAGGGAACGGCTACGAGCAGTACTTC. As protein: CASSSTGNGYEQYF.